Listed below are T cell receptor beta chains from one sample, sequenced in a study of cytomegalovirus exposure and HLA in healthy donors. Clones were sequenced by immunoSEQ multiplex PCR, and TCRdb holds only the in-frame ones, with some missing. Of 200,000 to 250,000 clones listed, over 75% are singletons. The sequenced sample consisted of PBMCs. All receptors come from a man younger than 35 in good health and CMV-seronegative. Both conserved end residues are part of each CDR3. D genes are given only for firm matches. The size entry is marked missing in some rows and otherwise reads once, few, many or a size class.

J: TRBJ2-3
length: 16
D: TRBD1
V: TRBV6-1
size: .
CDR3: CASSVQGAVGTDTQYF
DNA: TGTGCCAGCAGTGTGCAGGGGGCGGTGGGCACAGATACGCAGTATTTT

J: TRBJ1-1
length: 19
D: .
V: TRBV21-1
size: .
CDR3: CASSRIQGRGCGGYTEAFF
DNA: TGTGCCAGCAGCCGTATCCAGGGGCGAGGATGTGGTGGTTACACTGAAGCTTTCTTT

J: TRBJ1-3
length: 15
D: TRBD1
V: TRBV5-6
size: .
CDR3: CASSSDRVAGNTIYF
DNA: TGTGCCAGCAGCTCGGACAGGGTGGCCGGAAACACCATATATTTT

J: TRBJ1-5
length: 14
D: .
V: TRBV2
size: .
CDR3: CASSELGRGQPQHF
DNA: TGTGCCAGCAGTGAACTGGGGCGGGGGCAGCCCCAGCATTTT

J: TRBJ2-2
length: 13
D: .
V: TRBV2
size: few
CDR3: CASSEFSPGELFF
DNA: TGTGCCAGCAGTGAATTTAGCCCCGGGGAGCTGTTTTTT

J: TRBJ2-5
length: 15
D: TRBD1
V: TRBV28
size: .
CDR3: CASSLPHRGQETQYF
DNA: TGTGCCAGCAGTTTACCTCACAGGGGCCAAGAGACCCAGTACTTC

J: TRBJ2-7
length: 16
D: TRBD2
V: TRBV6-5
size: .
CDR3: CASSYFTPGGSYEQYF
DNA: TGTGCCAGCAGTTACTTTACTCCCGGGGGGTCCTACGAGCAGTACTTC

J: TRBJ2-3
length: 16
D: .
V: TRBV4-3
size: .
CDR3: CASSQERLVRTDTQYF
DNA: TGCGCCAGCAGCCAAGAAAGACTAGTCCGCACAGATACGCAGTATTTT

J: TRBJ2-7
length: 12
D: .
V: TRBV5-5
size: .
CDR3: CASSLSGSEQYF
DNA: TGTGCCAGCAGCTTGTCGGGTAGTGAGCAGTACTTC

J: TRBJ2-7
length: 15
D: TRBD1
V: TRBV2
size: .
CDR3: CASSDKTGGIHEQYF
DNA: TGTGCCAGCAGTGATAAGACAGGGGGTATCCACGAGCAGTACTTC

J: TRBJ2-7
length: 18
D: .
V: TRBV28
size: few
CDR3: CASSLSLEKHGRTYEQYF
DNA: TGTGCCAGCAGTTTAAGTCTGGAAAAACACGGTCGGACTTACGAGCAGTACTTC

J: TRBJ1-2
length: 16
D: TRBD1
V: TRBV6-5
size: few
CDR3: CASSYGTGEGNYGYTF
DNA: TGTGCCAGCAGTTACGGGACAGGGGAAGGGAACTATGGCTACACCTTC

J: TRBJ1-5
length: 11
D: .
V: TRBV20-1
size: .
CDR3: CSARRNQPQHF
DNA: TGCAGTGCTAGACGGAATCAGCCCCAGCATTTT

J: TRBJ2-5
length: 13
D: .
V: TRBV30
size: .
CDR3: CAWSVGTQETQYF
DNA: TGTGCCTGGAGTGTTGGGACACAGGAGACCCAGTACTTC

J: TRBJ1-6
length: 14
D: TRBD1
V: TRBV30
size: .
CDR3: CAWTGGSYNSPLHF
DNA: TGTGCCTGGACAGGGGGATCCTATAATTCACCCCTCCACTTT

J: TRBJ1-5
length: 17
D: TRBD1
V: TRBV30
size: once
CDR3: CAWSPYRAGGESQPQHF
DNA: TGTGCCTGGAGTCCCTACCGCGCAGGGGGCGAAAGTCAGCCCCAGCATTTT

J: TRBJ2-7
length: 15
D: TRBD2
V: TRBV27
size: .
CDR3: CASSWGGTGSYEQYF
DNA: TGTGCCAGCAGTTGGGGAGGGACGGGCTCCTACGAGCAGTACTTC

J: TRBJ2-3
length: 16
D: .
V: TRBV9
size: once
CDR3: CASSKGRLTGADTQYF
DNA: TGTGCCAGCAGCAAAGGACGGTTGACAGGCGCAGATACGCAGTATTTT

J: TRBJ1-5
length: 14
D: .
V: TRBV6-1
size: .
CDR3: CASSEWGGNWPQHF
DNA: TGTGCCAGCAGTGAATGGGGGGGAAATTGGCCCCAGCATTTT

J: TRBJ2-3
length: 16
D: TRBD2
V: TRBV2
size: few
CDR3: CASSDGALAGGDTQYF
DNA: TGTGCCAGCAGTGATGGTGCACTAGCGGGGGGGGATACGCAGTATTTT

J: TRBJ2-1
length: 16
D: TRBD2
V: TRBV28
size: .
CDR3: CASSPLAGKNYNEQFF
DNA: TGTGCCAGCAGTCCCCTAGCGGGAAAGAACTACAATGAGCAGTTCTTC

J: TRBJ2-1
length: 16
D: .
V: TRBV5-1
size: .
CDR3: CASSLSSRLAHNEQFF
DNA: TGCGCCAGCAGCTTGTCATCGAGGCTAGCCCACAATGAGCAGTTCTTC

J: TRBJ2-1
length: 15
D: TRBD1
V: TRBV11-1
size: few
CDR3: CASSLGTGDYNEQFF
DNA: TGTGCCAGCAGCTTAGGGACAGGGGACTACAATGAGCAGTTCTTC

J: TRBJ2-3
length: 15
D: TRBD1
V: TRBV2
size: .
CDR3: CASSAQLTGSDTQYF
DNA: TGTGCCAGCAGCGCGCAATTGACAGGGTCAGATACGCAGTATTTT

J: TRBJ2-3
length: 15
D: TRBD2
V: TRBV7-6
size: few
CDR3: CASSSGLAGLHTQYF
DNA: TGTGCCAGCAGCTCCGGACTAGCGGGACTACATACGCAGTATTTT

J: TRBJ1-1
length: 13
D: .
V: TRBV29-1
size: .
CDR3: CSVYDRKNTEAFF
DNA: TGCAGCGTTTACGACAGGAAGAACACTGAAGCTTTCTTT

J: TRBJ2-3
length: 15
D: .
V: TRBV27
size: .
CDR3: CASSSLGSGTDTQYF
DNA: TGTGCCAGCAGTTCCCTTGGTAGCGGCACAGATACGCAGTATTTT

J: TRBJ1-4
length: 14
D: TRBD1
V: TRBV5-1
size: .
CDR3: CASSSQGVGEKLFF
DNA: TGCGCCAGCAGCTCACAGGGGGTCGGTGAAAAACTGTTTTTT

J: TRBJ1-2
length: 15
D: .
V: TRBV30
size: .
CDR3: CAWSREGGTNYGYTF
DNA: TGTGCCTGGAGTCGGGAGGGGGGAACTAACTATGGCTACACCTTC

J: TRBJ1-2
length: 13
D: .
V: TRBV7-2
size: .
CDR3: CASSRTGNYGYTF
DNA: TGTGCCAGCAGCCGCACAGGGAACTATGGCTACACCTTC

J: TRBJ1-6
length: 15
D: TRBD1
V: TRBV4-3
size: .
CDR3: CASSQSQGEDSPLHF
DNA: TGCGCCAGCAGCCAATCACAGGGGGAAGATTCACCCCTCCACTTT

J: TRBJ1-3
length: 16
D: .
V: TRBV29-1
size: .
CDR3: CSVVGSTGASGNTIYF
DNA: TGCAGCGTTGTGGGGTCCACAGGAGCATCTGGAAACACCATATATTTT

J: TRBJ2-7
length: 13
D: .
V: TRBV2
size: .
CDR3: CASKREGSYEQYF
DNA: TGTGCCAGCAAGAGAGAGGGATCCTACGAGCAGTACTTC

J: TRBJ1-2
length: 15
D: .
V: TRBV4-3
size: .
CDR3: CASSQLSGSNYGYTF
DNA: TGCGCCAGCAGCCAGCTCAGCGGGTCTAACTATGGCTACACCTTC

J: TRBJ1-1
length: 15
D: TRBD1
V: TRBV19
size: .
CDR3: CASSIAGGVNTEAFF
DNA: TGTGCCAGTAGTATCGCAGGGGGCGTGAACACTGAAGCTTTCTTT

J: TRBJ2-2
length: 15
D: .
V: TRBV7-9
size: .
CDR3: CASSLVGGNTGELFF
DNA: TGTGCCAGCAGCTTAGTAGGGGGAAACACCGGGGAGCTGTTTTTT

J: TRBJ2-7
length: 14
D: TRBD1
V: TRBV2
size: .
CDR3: CASSGRDRADEQYF
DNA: TGTGCCAGCAGCGGTCGGGACAGGGCCGACGAGCAGTACTTC

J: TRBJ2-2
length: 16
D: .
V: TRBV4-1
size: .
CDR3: CASSQSLSGFSGELFF
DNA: TGCGCCAGCAGCCAAAGCCTCAGCGGGTTTAGCGGGGAGCTGTTTTTT

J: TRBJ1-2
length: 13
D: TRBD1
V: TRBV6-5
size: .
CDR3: CASRKNRGWGYTF
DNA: TGTGCCAGCAGAAAGAACAGGGGCTGGGGCTACACCTTC

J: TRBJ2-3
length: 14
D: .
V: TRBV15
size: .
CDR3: CATSREQSTDTQYF
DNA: TGTGCCACCAGCAGAGAGCAGAGCACAGATACGCAGTATTTT

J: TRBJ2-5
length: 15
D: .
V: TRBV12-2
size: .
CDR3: CASRLVRAPKETQYF
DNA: TGTGCAAGTCGCTTAGTTAGAGCTCCCAAAGAGACCCAGTACTTC

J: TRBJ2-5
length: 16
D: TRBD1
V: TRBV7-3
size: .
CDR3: CASSSRDRGLQETQYF
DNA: TGTGCCAGCAGCTCCAGGGACAGGGGTCTCCAAGAGACCCAGTACTTC

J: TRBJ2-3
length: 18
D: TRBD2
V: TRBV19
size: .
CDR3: CASTRRLAGASSTDTQYF
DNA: TGTGCCAGTACCCGTCGACTAGCGGGGGCTTCTAGCACAGATACGCAGTATTTT

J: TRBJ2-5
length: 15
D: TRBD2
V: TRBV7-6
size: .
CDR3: CASSLLAGNQETQYF
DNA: TGTGCCAGCAGCTTGCTAGCGGGGAATCAAGAGACCCAGTACTTC

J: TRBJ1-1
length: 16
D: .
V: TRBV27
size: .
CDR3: CASSPWASMMNTEAFF
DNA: TGTGCCAGCAGTCCTTGGGCCAGTATGATGAACACTGAAGCTTTCTTT

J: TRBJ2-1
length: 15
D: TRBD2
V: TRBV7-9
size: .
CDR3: CASSSERESYNEQFF
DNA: TGTGCCAGCAGCTCAGAGCGGGAGTCCTACAATGAGCAGTTCTTC

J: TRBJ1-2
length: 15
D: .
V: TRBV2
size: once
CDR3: CASERGQAIPYGCTF
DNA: TGTGCCAGCGAGCGGGGGCAGGCCATTCCCTATGGCTGCACCTTC

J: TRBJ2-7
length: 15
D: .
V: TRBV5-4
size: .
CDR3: CASTLGVGGSYEQYF
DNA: TGTGCCAGCACCTTGGGGGTGGGGGGATCCTACGAGCAGTACTTC

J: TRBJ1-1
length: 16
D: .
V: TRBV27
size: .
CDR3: CASSLFRGSTMNEAFF
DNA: TGTGCCAGCAGTTTATTCAGGGGCTCCACTATGAATGAAGCTTTCTTT

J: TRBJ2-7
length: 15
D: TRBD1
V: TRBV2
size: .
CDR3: CASEPEDRGTYEQYF
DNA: TGTGCCAGCGAGCCCGAGGACAGGGGGACCTACGAGCAGTACTTC

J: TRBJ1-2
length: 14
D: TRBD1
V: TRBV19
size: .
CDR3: CAAESRQGSRGYTF
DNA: TGTGCCGCCGAATCTCGACAGGGTTCTCGCGGCTACACCTTC

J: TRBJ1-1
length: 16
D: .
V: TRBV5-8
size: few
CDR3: CASSPPGLPPGTEAFF
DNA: TGTGCCAGCAGCCCGCCGGGACTCCCACCGGGGACTGAAGCTTTCTTT

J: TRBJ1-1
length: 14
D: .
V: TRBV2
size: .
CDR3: CASTPRVASTEAFF
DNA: TGTGCCAGCACTCCAAGGGTAGCGAGCACTGAAGCTTTCTTT

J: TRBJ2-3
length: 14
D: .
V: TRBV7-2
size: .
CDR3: CASSLGGSFDTQYF
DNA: TGTGCCAGCAGCTTAGGTGGGAGTTTCGATACGCAGTATTTT

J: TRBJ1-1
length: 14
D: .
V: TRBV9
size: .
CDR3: CASSVDERGTEAFF
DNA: TGTGCCAGCAGCGTAGATGAGCGCGGGACTGAAGCTTTCTTT